The 3 T cell receptor beta chains presented below share a single source sample, sequenced in a study of blood T cell repertoires in COVID-19. The table came from immunoSEQ multiplex PCR; TCRdb's copy has only in-frame clones and leaves some out. The sample shows fewer than 200,000 clones, around 87% of them seen only once. The sample comprised peripheral blood. The receptors come from a woman over 75 with COVID-19, enrolled during active disease.

The chain uses TRBV9 and TRBJ1-4; perhaps TRBD1 as D (6 bases). The CDR3 spans 15 residues. Trimming stripped 3 bases from V and 5 bases from J, with 14 bases between. CDR1 is SGDLS and CDR2 is YYNGEE in the germline V gene. As DNA, the CDR3 is TGTGCCAGCAGCGGGCAGGGGCGGTCGAATGAAAAACTGTTTTTT. Protein: CASSGQGRSNEKLFF.

The chain carries TRBV28 and TRBJ2-7; perhaps TRBD2 as D (5 bases). V dropped 7 bases and J dropped 2 bases, with 6 bases sitting between them. Per the germline V gene, CDR1 is MDHEN and CDR2 is SYDVKM. The CDR3 covers 11 residues. CDR3 DNA sequence: TGTGCCAGCAAGGAGGCCTACGAGCAGTACTTC. Amino acids: CASKEAYEQYF. The variable domain in full, with the rest retrieved from reference TRBV28 and TRBJ2-7, is DVKVTQSSRYLVKRTGEKVFLECVQDMDHENMFWYRQDPGLGLRLIYFSYDVKMKEKGDIPEGYSVSREKKERFSLILESASTNQTSMYLCASKEAYEQYFGPGTRLTVT.

Only a few counts were recorded for this clone. The CDR3 here is CASSLVGGTTDTQYF. DNA for the CDR3: TGCGCCAGCAGCTTGGTTGGGGGGACGACGGATACGCAGTATTTT. The chain has TRBV5-1 and TRBJ2-3; possible D gene TRBD2, 6 bases. The CDR3 covers 15 residues. Trimming took 0 bases from V and 6 from J, leaving 14 bases between them. Germline-derived CDR1 and CDR2 are SGHRS and YFSETQ.